This is a list of T cell receptor beta chains from one sample in a study of shared clonotypes between healthy human individuals. Some clones are missing from TCRdb's copy, which holds only in-frame ones; the method was immunoSEQ multiplex PCR. The data show about 510,000 clones, about four fifths seen once. Sequencing input: PBMCs. The origin of the receptors is a woman aged 40 to 50 in good health. Some clones in this sample may be carry-over from other donors' samples. The conserved cysteine and the conserved F or W are not part of the CDR3 here.

TRBV10-3,TRBJ2-7,AISGSGRVTEQY
TRBV2,TRBJ1-2,ASSEGGPNYGYT
TRBV19,TRBJ2-1,ASSPRTGPYNEQF
TRBV4-1,TRBJ2-1,ASSPDSGSYNEQF
TRBV19,TRBJ2-3,ASSTPTSGEQY
TRBV28,TRBJ1-2,ASSLGQGIYGYT
TRBV6-5,TRBJ1-1,ASYDWDTEAF
TRBV7-9,TRBJ2-3,ASWGRTSGRGADTQY
TRBV6-1,TRBJ1-4,ASSETGATNEKLF
TRBV11-3,TRBJ2-1,ASSLGTAGEQF
TRBV7-3,TRBJ2-2,ASSFRLAGGNANTGELF
TRBV19,TRBJ2-5,ASSPTGSQETQY
TRBV19,TRBJ2-7,ASSIGSPYEQY
TRBV27,TRBJ2-7,ASRWTSGAYEQY
TRBV4-2,TRBJ2-1,ASSQTSQRSNEQF
TRBV29-1,TRBJ2-7,SVRWTGTDEQY
TRBV10-3,TRBJ2-1,AISATGGPREQF
TRBV28,TRBJ2-1,ASRLSGRYGEQF
TRBV19,TRBJ1-5,ASSRGQFGNQPQH
TRBV5-4,TRBJ2-7,ASSEGGYEQY
TRBV7-2,TRBJ2-1,ASSPLAGVYNEQF
TRBV7-6,TRBJ2-7,ASSPGTYEQY
TRBV7-9,TRBJ2-2,ASMSFPDTGELF
TRBV27,TRBJ2-2,ASSLSPGELF
TRBV5-4,TRBJ2-5,ASSPPASGKETQY
TRBV18,TRBJ2-5,ASGTAKETQY
TRBV10-3,TRBJ2-6,ATGGQSRSGANVLT
TRBV19,TRBJ2-6,ASSEDSKSGANVLT
TRBV9,TRBJ1-4,ASSVDGQFNEKLF
TRBV19,TRBJ1-5,ASTLRGQPQH
TRBV29-1,TRBJ2-6,SVEATGTSGIAGANVLT
TRBV7-6,TRBJ2-7,ASSLLTGGNYEQY
TRBV4-1,TRBJ1-5,ASSQGLGPSQPQH
TRBV4-1,TRBJ2-3,ASSQPITIQGLGTQY
TRBV7-2,TRBJ2-5,ASSRREEETQY
TRBV30,TRBJ2-3,AWEGDRATDTQY
TRBV9,TRBJ2-1,ASSVGAGLYEQF
TRBV27,TRBJ1-3,ASSRLKGDTIY
TRBV7-2,TRBJ2-3,ASSLWSGDRGLSDTQY
TRBV29-1,TRBJ1-1,SATGRANTEAF
TRBV7-9,TRBJ2-3,ASSSRLESTDTQY
TRBV5-4,TRBJ2-5,ASSSLRQKETQY
TRBV19,TRBJ2-7,ASTEPIGANSYEQY
TRBV27,TRBJ2-2,ASSQGWPGELF
TRBV2,TRBJ1-5,ASRFTGVDQPQH
TRBV2,TRBJ2-1,ASSSSRLAGEYNEQF
TRBV29-1,TRBJ2-7,SAQPGQGYEQY
TRBV7-3,TRBJ2-2,ASSLNVYSGELF
TRBV19,TRBJ1-5,ASSAGPRNSQPQH
TRBV29-1,TRBJ2-2,SVGYSAGFGELF
TRBV27,TRBJ2-2,ASSHPAGHTGELF
TRBV18,TRBJ2-2,ASSPPLNTGELF
TRBV9,TRBJ1-1,ASSVAQGGTEAF
TRBV5-1,TRBJ2-1,ASSQDRVNEQF
TRBV10-1,TRBJ2-5,ASSEGFGGLETQY
TRBV9,TRBJ2-3,ASSVLAGGGTDTQY